This entry describes one T cell receptor beta chain. What it binds is unknown. J gave up 5 bases and V 4 bases, and 4 bases lay outside the gene matches. The CDR3 length is 13 residues. Germline lookup yields CDR1 MDHEN and CDR2 SYDVKM. The sample originates from a study of shared clonotypes between healthy human individuals. About the study: The donor pool was made up of two women and a few men aged 18 to 49. CD8 memory received one plate per donor, CD8 naive two, CD4 memory three and CD4 naive three.

Cells designated naive CD8 were CD45RO-negative and were positively selected for CCR7, with terminally differentiated effector memory CD45RA+ cells excluded. Measured with immunoSEQ multiplex PCR; TCRdb has only the in-frame clones, and not every one. The data contain approximately 2,200,000 clones, more than 85% of them singletons. The study, taken as a whole, reports: Clonotype sharing among donors was expected to depend on sequencing depth. Larger richness was generally estimated for naive than memory subsets.

The chain couples TRBV28 to TRBJ1-1; 7 bases are shared with TRBD1. Sequencing was done on a sample of naive CD8+ T cells from PBMCs. The receptor's source is a young man in good health. Some clones in this sample may be carry-over from other donors' samples. The CDR3 here is CASSSSRGTEAFF. The CDR3 nucleotides read TGTGCCAGCAGTTCAAGCAGGGGGACTGAAGCTTTCTTT.